These 21 T cell receptor beta chains were all obtained from the same sample, sequenced in a study of T cell responses to AZD1222 COVID-19 vaccine (dated by TCRdb to the early 2020s). Libraries were made using the immunoSEQ multiplex PCR assay. What TCRdb holds here is the immuneACCESS table cut down to in-frame rearrangements. Part of the clones is not present; checked against another copy, under half of the missing clones reflect an unresolved V gene, and the others are unexplained. Counted in this sample were 180,000 or so clones; roughly 93% of them appeared once. The ten largest clones capture about 4.2% of the sample. The sample's time point label, in plain terms: baseline before first vaccination. The sample here was peripheral blood, taken on day 0 of AZD1222 vaccination. The receptors were sampled from an adult in good health.

V gene TRBV5-6 combines with J gene TRBJ1-5; perhaps TRBD1 as D (6 bases). The CDR3 spans 14 residues. V lost 4 bases and J lost 2, with 10 bases in between. Per the germline V gene, CDR1 is SGHDT and CDR2 is YYEEEE. The CDR3 sequence is CASSLQGGNQPQHF. The CDR3 bases are TGTGCCAGCAGCCTACAGGGCGGCAATCAGCCCCAGCATTTT. Looking up the rest from reference TRBV5-6 and TRBJ1-5 gives the full variable domain: DAGVTQSPTHLIKTRGQQVTLRCSPKSGHDTVSWYQQALGQGPQFIFQYYEEEERQRGNFPDRFSGHQFPNYSSELNVNALLLGDSALYLCASSLQGGNQPQHFGDGTRLSIL.

This chain links TRBV5-1 with TRBJ1-2; 7 nucleotides line up with TRBD1. Unmatched junction bases numbered 12, after V lost 5 bases and J lost 8 bases. Germline CDR1 and CDR2: SGHRS and YFSETQ. The CDR3 has 14 amino acids. The CDR3 nucleotides read TGCGCCAGCAGTCCACAACCCGACAGGGTCGGCTACACCTTC. Translating gives CASSPQPDRVGYTF.

In DNA form, the CDR3 reads TGTGCCAGCAGTCCACGAAAAGCTTCAGATACGCAGTATTTT. Protein: CASSPRKASDTQYF. The chain carries TRBV6-5 and TRBJ2-3; D uncertain. The V gene lost 5 bases and the J gene lost 4 bases, with 13 bases spanning the gap. Germline V CDR1 and CDR2: MNHEY, SVGAGI. CDR3 length equals 14 residues.

The rearrangement joins TRBV6-5 to TRBJ2-7; D is perhaps TRBD1 or TRBD2 (6 bases each). The length of the CDR3 is 15 residues. V was cut by 6 bases and J by 4 bases, with 19 bases left in between. The germline V gene has CDR1 MNHEY and CDR2 SVGAGI. The CDR3 sequence: CASRAGHGGEYEQYF. The DNA for the CDR3 is TGTGCCAGCAGAGCCGGACACGGGGGCGAATACGAGCAGTACTTC.

This chain links TRBV5-1 with TRBJ1-1; D gene ambiguous. The V end lost 2 bases, the J end lost 1 base, and 6 bases lay between the germline ends. Germline V CDR1 and CDR2: SGHRS, YFSETQ. The CDR3 has 13 residues. The CDR3 bases are TGCGCCAGCAGCTTTAGACAGAACACTGAAGCTTTCTTT. Its protein is CASSFRQNTEAFF.

The DNA for the CDR3 is TGTGCCAGTAGTCTCTCGCCACGAGGGCATGGCTACACCTTC. Translating gives CASSLSPRGHGYTF. The V call is TRBV19, the J call TRBJ1-2, with D hard to call. CDR1 is LNHDA and CDR2 is SQIVND in the germline V gene (reference sequence). The germline V and J ends were trimmed by 5 bases and 6 bases, with 16 bases remaining between them. The CDR3 extends over 14 amino acids.

This rearrangement joins TRBV6-2 or TRBV6-3 to TRBJ2-1, with D perhaps matching TRBD2 (5 bases). CDR3 length: 16 residues. Deletions cut 4 bases from V and 6 bases from J, with 19 bases between. Germline V gene sequence: CDR1 MNHEY, CDR2 SVGEGT. As DNA, the CDR3 is TGTGCCAGCAGTTTAGGACTTCCCCCCGAGCTCAATGAGCAGTTCTTC. Protein: CASSLGLPPELNEQFF.

This clone has a single count. The CDR3 reads CASSLGGDTIYF. The CDR3 coding sequence is TGTGCCAGCAGTTTAGGTGGGGACACCATATATTTT. The chain has TRBV6-2 or TRBV6-3 and TRBJ1-3, with D hard to call. The V end was cut by 4 bases, the J end by 8 bases, with 9 bases between. The length of the CDR3 is 12 residues. Germline V CDR1 and CDR2: MNHEY, SVGEGT.

This sequence joins TRBV3-1 (or the pseudogene TRBV3-2) and TRBJ1-3; no reliable D call. Trimming removed 1 base at V and 4 bases at J, with 5 bases between. Germline V gene lookup returns CDR1 LGHDT and CDR2 YNNKEL (reference sequence). This CDR3 is 13 amino acids long. The CDR3 spells CASSQASGNTIYF. The CDR3 nucleotides are TGTGCCAGCAGCCAAGCTTCCGGAAACACCATATATTTT.

This clone was seen once. The genes are TRBV2 and TRBJ1-6, with 7 bases identical to TRBD1. This CDR3 comprises 15 residues. Germline values: CDR1 SNHLY, CDR2 FYNNEI. The V gene end was trimmed by 9 bases and the J gene end by 0 bases; junction bases not matched to a gene: 5. The CDR3 reads CASWTGGSYNSPLHF. CDR3 nucleotides: TGTGCCAGTTGGACAGGCGGCTCCTATAATTCACCCCTCCACTTT. Full variable domain (rest looked up from reference TRBV2 and TRBJ1-6): EPEVTQTPSHQVTQMGQEVILRCVPISNHLYFYWYRQILGQKVEFLVSFYNNEISEKSEIFDDQFSVERPDGSNFTLKIRSTKLEDSAMYFCASWTGGSYNSPLHFGNGTRLTVT.

V usage is TRBV11-3 and J usage is TRBJ1-2; D gene ambiguous. CDR1 is SGHNT, CDR2 YENEEA, per germline. The CDR3 length is 13 residues. V lost 3 bases to trimming and J lost 6 bases, with 11 bases between them. The CDR3 DNA reads as TGTGCCAGCAGCTTCCGGACCGGGAATGGCTACACCTTC. It is translated as CASSFRTGNGYTF.

The V gene is TRBV18, the J gene TRBJ2-7, with TRBD2 matching 7 bases. The junction had 7 bases not matched to a gene; V was cut back by 0 bases and J by 5 bases. Germline lookup yields CDR1 KGHSH and CDR2 LQKENI. The CDR3 totals 15 residues. Here the CDR3 reads CASSPPAREGHEQYF. The CDR3 coding sequence is TGTGCCAGCTCACCACCAGCTAGGGAGGGCCACGAGCAGTACTTC. The full variable domain, with the rest looked up from reference TRBV18 and TRBJ2-7, is NAGVMQNPRHLVRRRGQEARLRCSPMKGHSHVYWYRQLPEEGLKFMVYLQKENIIDESGMPKERFSAEFPKEGPSILRIQQVVRGDSAAYFCASSPPAREGHEQYFGPGTRLTVT.

This clone was recorded only once. The chain uses TRBV14 and TRBJ1-2, with D perhaps TRBD1 (6 bases). This CDR3 region has 11 residues. Deletions cut 6 bases from V and 7 bases from J, with 9 bases between. The germline V gene encodes CDR1 SGHDN and CDR2 FVKESK. CDR3 coding DNA: TGTGCCAGCAGACAGGGTCGTGGCTACACCTTC. Protein product: CASRQGRGYTF.

J is TRBJ2-7 and V is TRBV6-5; D unclear. The CDR3 loop spans 14 amino acids. Germline V CDR1 and CDR2: MNHEY, SVGAGI. The ends were cut back, 10 bases at V and 2 bases at J, with 18 bases in the middle. CDR3 nucleotide sequence: TGTGCCACTTCCCGGACGGGCGTAGCCTACGAGCAGTACTTC. It translates to CATSRTGVAYEQYF.

The chain carries TRBV5-1 and TRBJ1-1; no clear D. The CDR3 sequence is 14 residues long. Germline assignment: CDR1 SGHRS and CDR2 YFSETQ. The V and J ends lost 2 bases and 8 bases respectively, with 16 bases between them. CDR3 nucleotide sequence: TGCGCCAGCAGCTTACGCCAGGACCTCGGGGAAGCTTTCTTT. It is translated as CASSLRQDLGEAFF.

The V and J genes are TRBV2 and TRBJ1-4; a possible D gene is TRBD1 (6 bases). The CDR3 is 14 residues long. Trimming shortened V by 5 bases and J by 7 bases, and 14 bases separated the two germline ends. CDR1 is SNHLY and CDR2 is FYNNEI in the germline V gene. CDR3 nucleotide sequence: TGTGCCAGCAGTTTACAGGGTGGGGGTGAAAAACTGTTTTTT. Translating it yields CASSLQGGGEKLFF. The full variable domain, with the rest looked up from reference TRBV2 and TRBJ1-4, is EPEVTQTPSHQVTQMGQEVILRCVPISNHLYFYWYRQILGQKVEFLVSFYNNEISEKSEIFDDQFSVERPDGSNFTLKIRSTKLEDSAMYFCASSLQGGGEKLFFGSGTQLSVL.

V is TRBV6-5 and J is TRBJ2-4; 8 nucleotides agree with TRBD1. CDR1 and CDR2 from the germline V gene are MNHEY and SVGAGI. The CDR3 is 15 amino acids. The V segment lost 8 bases and the J segment 6 bases; nucleotides outside the gene matches: 12. For the CDR3, the DNA is TGTGCCAGCGGGATTTTCAGGGGGCAGGGAAACATTCAGTACTTC. It is translated as CASGIFRGQGNIQYF.

V gene TRBV2 combines with J gene TRBJ1-1; weak D call: TRBD1 (6 bases). Germline lookup yields CDR1 SNHLY and CDR2 FYNNEI. Trimming cost V 3 bases and J 2 bases, with 13 bases left between them. The CDR3 is made up of 15 amino acids. CDR3 protein: CASSEGTSGNTEAFF. CDR3 nucleotides: TGTGCCAGCAGTGAGGGGACAAGTGGCAACACTGAAGCTTTCTTT. Full variable domain (missing parts from reference TRBV2 and TRBJ1-1): EPEVTQTPSHQVTQMGQEVILRCVPISNHLYFYWYRQILGQKVEFLVSFYNNEISEKSEIFDDQFSVERPDGSNFTLKIRSTKLEDSAMYFCASSEGTSGNTEAFFGQGTRLTVV.

The rearrangement joins TRBV5-1 to TRBJ2-7, with D unclear. V was clipped by 5 bases and J by 5 bases, with 11 bases between them. The germline CDR1 and CDR2 sequences are SGHRS and YFSETQ. The CDR3 sequence is 12 residues long. The CDR3: CASSSAPNEQYF. DNA for the CDR3: TGCGCCAGCAGTTCGGCGCCCAACGAGCAGTACTTC.

The chain recombines TRBV19 with TRBJ2-3; possibly TRBD2 for D (6 bases). Germline loops: CDR1 LNHDA, CDR2 SQIVND (reference sequence). The CDR3 has 15 amino acids. V lost 1 base and J 2 bases, leaving 10 bases between the germline ends. The CDR3 is CASSIVAGPTDTQYF. DNA of the CDR3: TGTGCCAGTAGTATAGTGGCGGGGCCCACAGATACGCAGTATTTT.

This clone has only one observation. The V call is TRBV6-2 or TRBV6-3, the J call TRBJ1-2; 8 nucleotides agree with TRBD1. Trimming cost V 5 bases and J 4 bases; bases outside gene matches: 6. Looked up from germline, CDR1 is MNHEY and CDR2 is SVGEGT. The CDR3 runs 14 residues. This CDR3 reads CASSDRGQGYGYTF. CDR3 bases: TGTGCCAGCAGTGACCGAGGACAGGGCTATGGCTACACCTTC.